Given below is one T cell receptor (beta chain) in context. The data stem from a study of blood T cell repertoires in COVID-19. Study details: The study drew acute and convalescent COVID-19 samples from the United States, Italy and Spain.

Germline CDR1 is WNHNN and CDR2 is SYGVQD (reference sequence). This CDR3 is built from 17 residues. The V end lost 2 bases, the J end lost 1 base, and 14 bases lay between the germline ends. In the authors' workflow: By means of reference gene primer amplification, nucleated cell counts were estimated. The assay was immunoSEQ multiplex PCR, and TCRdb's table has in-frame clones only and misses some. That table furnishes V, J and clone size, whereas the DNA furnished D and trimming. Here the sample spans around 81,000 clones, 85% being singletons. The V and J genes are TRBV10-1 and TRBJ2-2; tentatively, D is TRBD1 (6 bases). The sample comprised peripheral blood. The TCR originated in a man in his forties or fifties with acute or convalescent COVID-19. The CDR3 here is CASSEPSSTGNTGELFF. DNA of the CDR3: TGCGCCAGCAGTGAGCCTAGCTCGACAGGGAACACCGGGGAGCTGTTTTTT.